Listed here are 24 T cell receptor beta chains from one sample, sequenced in a study of control samples from healthy donors and cancer patients. This table comes from immunoSEQ multiplex PCR, and its TCRdb copy is limited to in-frame clones, with some not included. This repertoire shows about 160,000 clones, roughly 89% found once; its top ten account for around 11%. Sequencing was carried out using blood. These receptor sequences come from a man aged 30 to 39 in good health.

The rearrangement uses TRBV11-2 and TRBJ1-1, with 7 bases identical to TRBD1. The CDR3 length is 17 residues. Germline trimming cut 1 base from V and 5 bases from J; bases unmatched to any gene: 13. CDR1 and CDR2 (germline): SGHAT, FQNNGV. The CDR3: CASSLVRGPVSGTEAFF. For the CDR3, the DNA is TGTGCCAGCAGCTTAGTGAGGGGGCCAGTATCTGGGACTGAAGCTTTCTTT.

The V gene is TRBV2, the J gene TRBJ2-2; 10 bases map to TRBD1. This CDR3 has 14 amino acids. The V gene end was trimmed by 7 bases and the J gene end by 10 bases; junction bases not matched to a gene: 9. The germline CDR1 and CDR2 sequences are SNHLY and FYNNEI. CDR3 region: CASTGQGLTEELFF. The CDR3 nucleotides read TGTGCCAGCACGGGACAGGGGCTCACGGAGGAGCTGTTTTTT.

The chain uses TRBV11-1 and TRBJ2-1; 7 nucleotides align to TRBD1. This CDR3 has 14 amino acids. The germline gives CDR1 SGHAT, CDR2 FQDESV (reference sequence). Trimming at V came to 4 bases and at J to 10 bases, leaving 10 bases not matched to a gene. This chain's CDR3 is CASSSRTGVGEQFF. DNA of the CDR3: TGTGCCAGCAGCTCCCGGACAGGTGTAGGCGAGCAGTTCTTC.

The chain joins TRBV6-5 to TRBJ1-5, with D tentatively TRBD1 (5 bases). The V end lost 4 bases, the J end lost 1 base, and 8 bases lay between the germline ends. The CDR3 sequence is 14 residues long. Per the germline V gene, CDR1 is MNHEY and CDR2 is SVGAGI. The CDR3 DNA reads TGTGCCAGCAGTTCCCGGGACAGCAATCAGCCCCAGCATTTT. Its protein is CASSSRDSNQPQHF.

The chain combines TRBV9 with TRBJ2-2; 9 positions match TRBD1. CDR1 is SGDLS and CDR2 is YYNGEE in the germline V gene. The CDR3 has 17 amino acids. V lost 3 bases, J lost 5 bases, and 11 bases stayed unmatched. CDR3 loop: CASSGQQGAHVTGELFF. CDR3 in DNA: TGTGCCAGCAGCGGACAACAGGGGGCGCATGTAACCGGGGAGCTGTTTTTT.

The rearrangement uses TRBV11-2 and TRBJ2-7; possible D gene TRBD1, 6 bases. The germline V and J ends were trimmed by 5 bases and 6 bases, with 23 bases remaining between them. Germline V gene data show CDR1 as SGHAT and CDR2 as FQNNGV. The CDR3 totals 16 residues. The CDR3 protein is CASSPSIRTASTEQYF. CDR3 coding DNA: TGTGCCAGCAGCCCTTCGATCCGGACAGCCTCAACCGAGCAGTACTTC.

V and J are TRBV10-1 and TRBJ1-4; D might be TRBD1 (5 bases). CDR1 and CDR2 from the germline V gene are WNHNN and SYGVQD (reference sequence). V was clipped by 10 bases and J by 3 bases, with 15 bases between them. CDR3 length: 14 residues. As DNA, the CDR3 is TGCGCCACCTGGGGGGGTGGTGCTAATGAAAAACTGTTTTTT. This gives the protein CATWGGGANEKLFF.

This chain links TRBV7-3 with TRBJ1-1, with a tentative D call TRBD1 (5 bases). The V and J ends lost 4 bases and 7 bases respectively, with 13 bases between them. The CDR3 spans 13 residues. The germline gives CDR1 SGHTA, CDR2 FQGTGA. CDR3 in DNA: TGTGCCAGCAGCTCCCATGGGGCAGATGAAGCTTTCTTT. Translating gives CASSSHGADEAFF.

The V gene is TRBV6-2 or TRBV6-3, the J gene TRBJ1-5, with TRBD1 matching over 8 bases. Germline V lookup: CDR1 MNHEY, CDR2 SVGEGT. The V gene end was trimmed by 0 bases and the J gene end by 5 bases; junction bases not matched to a gene: 3. The CDR3 covers 15 residues. This chain's CDR3 is CASSYSNRGYQPQHF. In DNA, the CDR3 is TGTGCCAGCAGTTACTCGAACAGGGGGTATCAGCCCCAGCATTTT.

The chain is built from TRBV27 and TRBJ2-7; D may be TRBD1 (6 bases). CDR3 length: 15 amino acids. Germline assignment: CDR1 MNHEY and CDR2 SMNVEV (reference sequence). Trimming removed 1 base at V and 2 bases at J, with 12 bases between. The CDR3 DNA is TGTGCCAGCAGTTTATACCGGGACACGCCCTACGAGCAGTACTTC. Its translation: CASSLYRDTPYEQYF.

CDR3 in amino acids: CASSPGQGDTQYF. CDR3 coding DNA: TGCGCCAGCAGCCCGGGACAGGGCGATACGCAGTATTTT. This chain connects TRBV4-3 to TRBJ2-3, with 9 nucleotides matching TRBD1. J lost 6 bases, V lost 4 bases, and 2 bases had no gene match. This CDR3 is built from 13 residues. Germline loops: CDR1 LGHNA, CDR2 YSLEER.

The chain couples TRBV19 to TRBJ1-1; 8 nucleotides agree with TRBD1. The CDR3 runs to 13 residues. Germline V lookup: CDR1 LNHDA, CDR2 SQIVND (reference sequence). After removal of 7 bases from V and 5 bases from J, the junction contained 6 bases not matched to a gene. CDR3 sequence: CASTTTGATEAFF. The DNA for the CDR3 is TGTGCCAGTACTACGACAGGGGCTACTGAAGCTTTCTTT. The full variable domain, its missing parts supplied by reference TRBV19 and TRBJ1-1, is DGGITQSPKYLFRKEGQNVTLSCEQNLNHDAMYWYRQDPGQGLRLIYYSQIVNDFQKGDIAEGYSVSREKKESFPLTVTSAQKNPTAFYLCASTTTGATEAFFGQGTRLTVV.

The chain is built from TRBV7-6 and TRBJ1-1, with TRBD1 matching over 9 bases. CDR3 size: 17 residues. V lost 4 bases to trimming and J lost 3 bases; unmatched junction nucleotides: 12. CDR1 is SGHVS, CDR2 FNYEAQ, per germline. The chain's CDR3 is CASSWSGTGIIHTEAFF. For the CDR3, the DNA is TGTGCCAGCAGCTGGTCCGGGACAGGGATAATACACACTGAAGCTTTCTTT. The full variable domain, with the rest looked up from reference TRBV7-6 and TRBJ1-1, is GAGVSQSPRYKVTKRGQDVALRCDPISGHVSLYWYRQALGQGPEFLTYFNYEAQQDKSGLPNDRFSAERPEGSISTLTIQRTEQRDSAMYRCASSWSGTGIIHTEAFFGQGTRLTVV.

This chain links TRBV5-1 with TRBJ1-1; D perhaps matches TRBD1 (5 bases). Germline V gives CDR1 SGHRS, CDR2 YFSETQ. The CDR3 is 15 amino acids. Between the trimmed V and J ends, which lost 3 bases and 5 bases, there was a span of 17 bases. CDR3 loop: CASSSGAGRVTEAFF. For the CDR3, the DNA is TGCGCCAGCAGCTCAGGAGCAGGGCGGGTAACTGAAGCTTTCTTT. Full variable domain (missing parts from reference TRBV5-1 and TRBJ1-1): KAGVTQTPRYLIKTRGQQVTLSCSPISGHRSVSWYQQTPGQGLQFLFEYFSETQRNKGNFPGRFSGRQFSNSRSEMNVSTLELGDSALYLCASSSGAGRVTEAFFGQGTRLTVV.

This clone was seen a single time. As DNA, the CDR3 is TGTGCCAGCAGCTTAGCGACAGGGGCCTACGAGCAGTACTTC. Amino acids: CASSLATGAYEQYF. The chain couples TRBV7-2 to TRBJ2-7; 8 positions match TRBD1. The ends lost 0 bases at V and 2 bases at J; junction bases unmatched: 0. Germline CDR1 reads SGHTA; CDR2 reads FQGNSA. The CDR3 is made up of 14 amino acids.

V and J are TRBV12-3 or TRBV12-4 and TRBJ2-3, with no clear D. The CDR3 loop spans 11 amino acids. Trimming removed 3 bases at V and 6 bases at J, with 4 bases between. The CDR3 nucleotides read TGTGCCAGCAGTTTGCACGATACGCAGTATTTT. Translated, it gives CASSLHDTQYF.

The chain uses TRBV5-5 and TRBJ2-7; TRBD1 matches 9 bases. The V and J ends lost 2 bases and 3 bases, in that order; junction bases with no gene match: 3. Germline V gene data show CDR1 as SGHKS and CDR2 as YYEKEE (reference sequence). This CDR3 spans 14 amino acids. The CDR3 region has the DNA TGTGCCAGCAGCTTTCGGGACAGGGTCTACGAGCAGTACTTC. Encoded protein: CASSFRDRVYEQYF.

This clone has only one observation. This chain connects TRBV12-3 or TRBV12-4 to TRBJ1-2; D not resolved. Trimming cost V 6 bases and J 0 bases, with 8 bases left between them. The CDR3 is made up of 13 amino acids. The CDR3, as DNA: TGTGCCAGCAGCGACTTAGCTAACTATGGCTACACCTTC. Translated: CASSDLANYGYTF.

The V call is TRBV6-5, the J call TRBJ2-3, with unresolved D. CDR1 and CDR2 from the germline V gene are MNHEY and SVGAGI. The CDR3 contains 12 residues. Deletions cut 6 bases from V and 0 bases from J, with 4 bases between. CDR3 sequence (DNA): TGTGCCAGCAGAAGTAGCACAGATACGCAGTATTTT. Translating gives CASRSSTDTQYF.

J is TRBJ2-7 and V is TRBV7-2, with 12 bases lining up with TRBD2. Germline CDR1 reads SGHTA; CDR2 reads FQGNSA. The V segment lost 5 bases and the J segment 3 bases; nucleotides outside the gene matches: 14. This CDR3 comprises 18 residues. CDR3 amino acids: CASSLRTSGNLKGYEQYF. The CDR3 nucleotides are TGTGCCAGCAGCCTAAGGACTAGCGGGAACCTAAAGGGCTACGAGCAGTACTTC.

The V and J genes are TRBV5-6 and TRBJ1-4, with 7 positions matching TRBD1. Trimming removed 3 bases from V and 8 bases from J; junction bases left unmatched: 7. Germline-derived CDR1 and CDR2 are SGHDT and YYEEEE. The CDR3 spans 14 residues. The DNA for the CDR3 is TGTGCCAGCAGCTCAGGGGGGTTCGGGGAAAAACTGTTTTTT. Its protein is CASSSGGFGEKLFF.

The rearrangement joins TRBV20-1 to TRBJ1-6; D uncertain. Germline-derived CDR1 and CDR2 are DFQATT and SNEGSKA (reference sequence). The CDR3 contains 10 residues. Trimming took off 5 bases at V and 11 bases at J, with 7 bases between the two ends. This chain's CDR3 is CSADVPPLHF. CDR3 DNA sequence: TGCAGTGCTGACGTTCCACCCCTCCACTTT.

The CDR3 loop reads CASSLTANGDQPQHF. In DNA form, the CDR3 reads TGTGCCAGCAGTTTGACTGCTAATGGGGATCAGCCCCAGCATTTT. V is TRBV27 and J is TRBJ1-5; D uncertain. This CDR3 spans 15 amino acids. Trimming took off 3 bases at V and 5 bases at J, with 14 bases between the two ends. In germline, CDR1 is MNHEY, CDR2 SMNVEV (reference sequence).

This clone was seen a few times. As DNA, the CDR3 is TGTGCCAGCAGCTCAAAGGAGACGCTTAATGGCTACACCTTC. Encoded protein: CASSSKETLNGYTF. The chain carries TRBV5-4 and TRBJ1-2; no definite D call. Germline V gene data show CDR1 as SGHNT and CDR2 as YYREEE (reference sequence). The CDR3 covers 14 residues. V was clipped by 3 bases and J by 6 bases, with 15 bases between them.